Listed below are T cell receptor beta chains from one sample, sequenced in a study of shared clonotypes between healthy human individuals. The assay was immunoSEQ multiplex PCR, and TCRdb's table has in-frame clones only and misses some. Here the sample spans approximately 2,000,000 clones, about 94% being singletons. The specimen sequenced was naive CD8+ T cells from PBMCs. These receptors were collected from a man younger than 35 in good health. Some clones in this sample may be carry-over from other donors' samples. Both conserved end residues are part of each CDR3. The D gene is left open where the match is weak.

TRBJ2-1,TRBV19,NA,CASSSWGGNNEQFF,TGTGCCAGTAGTTCCTGGGGCGGGAACAATGAGCAGTTCTTC
TRBJ1-5,TRBV30,TRBD1,CAWRERGPRNQPQHF,TGTGCCTGGAGGGAGAGGGGGCCGCGCAATCAGCCCCAGCATTTT
TRBJ2-7,TRBV4-1,NA,CASSPRGDSAYEQYF,TGCGCCAGCAGCCCGAGGGGGGACAGTGCCTACGAGCAGTACTTC
TRBJ2-5,TRBV9,TRBD2,CASGSTSGSGWETQYF,TGTGCCAGCGGAAGTACTAGCGGGAGCGGTTGGGAGACCCAGTACTTC
TRBJ2-5,TRBV27,NA,CASSLTLGGSSQETQYF,TGTGCCAGCAGTTTAACTCTGGGAGGATCATCTCAAGAGACCCAGTACTTC
TRBJ2-7,TRBV7-6,TRBD1,CASSLAPGTGYKEQYF,TGTGCCAGCAGCTTAGCGCCCGGGACAGGGTATAAAGAGCAGTACTTC
TRBJ1-1,TRBV11-2,NA,CASSLVEAGANTEAFF,TGTGCCAGCAGCTTAGTTGAGGCAGGGGCGAACACTGAAGCTTTCTTT
TRBJ2-7,TRBV2,TRBD2,CASRETASGRALGEQYF,TGTGCCAGCAGGGAAACCGCTAGCGGGAGGGCCCTAGGGGAGCAGTACTTC
TRBJ2-7,TRBV7-2,NA,CASRYRADGTHEQYF,TGTGCCAGCAGATACCGGGCCGACGGGACCCACGAGCAGTACTTC
TRBJ1-2,TRBV7-9,TRBD1,CASSLATSGTGDGYTF,TGTGCCAGCAGCTTAGCTACTTCCGGGACAGGGGATGGCTACACCTTC
TRBJ2-7,TRBV30,NA,CAWSPVPRRTEITYEQYF,TGTGCCTGGAGTCCTGTACCTAGGCGGACAGAAATTACCTACGAGCAGTACTTC
TRBJ2-7,TRBV9,NA,CASSEGPSPAYEQYF,TGTGCCAGCAGCGAGGGACCCTCCCCCGCCTACGAGCAGTACTTC
TRBJ2-4,TRBV15,TRBD1,CATSRLQGAKNIQYF,TGTGCCACCAGCAGACTACAGGGGGCCAAAAACATTCAGTACTTC
TRBJ1-1,TRBV10-3,NA,CATRDNQRAVNTEAFF,TGTGCCACGAGGGACAACCAAAGGGCAGTGAACACTGAAGCTTTCTTT
TRBJ2-7,TRBV27,TRBD1,CASSLTGQGGEQYF,TGTGCCAGCAGTCTGACCGGACAGGGAGGCGAGCAGTACTTC
TRBJ2-3,TRBV29-1,TRBD1,CSLGQDNTDTQYF,TGCAGCCTTGGACAGGACAACACAGATACGCAGTATTTT
TRBJ2-1,TRBV6-5,NA,CASSSTRDEQFF,TGTGCCAGCAGTTCAACTAGAGATGAGCAGTTCTTC
TRBJ1-4,TRBV19,NA,CASSARGSTNEKLFF,TGTGCCAGTAGTGCCCGGGGATCAACTAATGAAAAACTGTTTTTT
TRBJ2-3,TRBV29-1,NA,CSPPRGHNAGSSTDTQYF,TGCAGCCCCCCTCGGGGTCACAACGCCGGCTCTAGCACAGATACGCAGTATTTT
TRBJ2-5,TRBV7-9,NA,CASSLVSTYQETQYF,TGTGCCAGCAGCTTAGTTTCGACTTACCAAGAGACCCAGTACTTC
TRBJ2-3,TRBV4-1,NA,CASSQEGDGRTDTQYF,TGCGCCAGCAGCCAAGAAGGAGACGGTAGGACAGATACGCAGTATTTT
TRBJ1-1,TRBV18,NA,CASSLNPRRGSLNTEAFF,TGTGCCAGCTCACTCAACCCACGGAGGGGGAGCCTGAACACTGAAGCTTTCTTT
TRBJ2-3,TRBV5-1,NA,CASSKQTGTRTDTQYF,TGCGCCAGCAGCAAACAGACAGGTACCCGCACAGATACGCAGTATTTT
TRBJ2-7,TRBV6-5,TRBD2,CASRQLAGGSYEQYF,TGTGCCAGCAGACAACTAGCGGGGGGCTCCTACGAGCAGTACTTC